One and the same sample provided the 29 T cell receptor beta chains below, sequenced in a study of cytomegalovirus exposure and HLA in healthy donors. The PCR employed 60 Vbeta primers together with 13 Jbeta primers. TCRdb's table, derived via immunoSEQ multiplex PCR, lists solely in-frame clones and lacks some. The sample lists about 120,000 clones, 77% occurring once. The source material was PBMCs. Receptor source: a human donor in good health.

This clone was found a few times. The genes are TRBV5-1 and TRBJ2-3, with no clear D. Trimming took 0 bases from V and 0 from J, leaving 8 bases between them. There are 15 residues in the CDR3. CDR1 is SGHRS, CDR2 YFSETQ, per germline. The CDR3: CASSLAAGSTDTQYF. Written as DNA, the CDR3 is TGCGCCAGCAGCTTGGCGGCAGGAAGCACAGATACGCAGTATTTT.

The DNA of the CDR3 is TGTGCCAGCAGTGCTGGACTAGCGGGACCTAGCACAGATACGCAGTATTTT. It is translated as CASSAGLAGPSTDTQYF. The chain is built from TRBV6-1 and TRBJ2-3, with TRBD2 identical over 12 bases. J was trimmed by 0 bases and V by 4 bases; bases with no gene match: 5. The V gene's germline CDR1 is MNHNS and CDR2 SASEGT. This CDR3 spans 17 amino acids.

The CDR3 region has the DNA TGTGCCAGCAGTCACCGACAACTAACATTAGGGGGCAATGAGCAGTTCTTC. Translation: CASSHRQLTLGGNEQFF. The chain links TRBV27 to TRBJ2-1; a weak D match, TRBD1 (6 bases). The CDR3 sequence is 17 residues long. Trimming took 5 bases from V and 6 from J, leaving 23 bases between them. Germline CDR1 and CDR2: MNHEY and SMNVEV (reference sequence).

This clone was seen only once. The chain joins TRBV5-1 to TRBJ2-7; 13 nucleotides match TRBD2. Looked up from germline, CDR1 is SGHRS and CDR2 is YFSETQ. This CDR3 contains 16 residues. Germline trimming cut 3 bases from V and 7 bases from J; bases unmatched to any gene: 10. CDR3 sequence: CASSWLGLAGVTEQYF. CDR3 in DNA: TGCGCCAGCAGCTGGCTCGGACTAGCGGGAGTCACGGAGCAGTACTTC. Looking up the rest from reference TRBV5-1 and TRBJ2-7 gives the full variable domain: KAGVTQTPRYLIKTRGQQVTLSCSPISGHRSVSWYQQTPGQGLQFLFEYFSETQRNKGNFPGRFSGRQFSNSRSEMNVSTLELGDSALYLCASSWLGLAGVTEQYFGPGTRLTVT.

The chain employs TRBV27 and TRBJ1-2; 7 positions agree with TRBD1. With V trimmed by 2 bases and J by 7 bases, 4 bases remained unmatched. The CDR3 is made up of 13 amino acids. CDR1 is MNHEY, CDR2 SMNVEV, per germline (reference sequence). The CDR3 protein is CASSLTGDVGYTF. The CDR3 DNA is TGTGCCAGCAGTTTAACAGGGGATGTTGGCTACACCTTC.

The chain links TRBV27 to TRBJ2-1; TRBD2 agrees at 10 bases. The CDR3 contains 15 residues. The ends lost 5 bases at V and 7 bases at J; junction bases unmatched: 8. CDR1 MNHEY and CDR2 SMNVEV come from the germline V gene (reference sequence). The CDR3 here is CASSDGTSDGNEQFF. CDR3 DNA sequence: TGTGCCAGCAGTGACGGGACTAGCGACGGAAATGAGCAGTTCTTC.

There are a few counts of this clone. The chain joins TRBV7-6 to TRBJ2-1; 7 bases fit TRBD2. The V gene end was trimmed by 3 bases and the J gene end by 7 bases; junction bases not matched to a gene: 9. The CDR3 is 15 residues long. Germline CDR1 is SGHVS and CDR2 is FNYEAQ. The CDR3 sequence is CASSFGGASGNEQFF. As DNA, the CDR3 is TGTGCCAGCAGCTTTGGCGGCGCTAGCGGTAATGAGCAGTTCTTC.

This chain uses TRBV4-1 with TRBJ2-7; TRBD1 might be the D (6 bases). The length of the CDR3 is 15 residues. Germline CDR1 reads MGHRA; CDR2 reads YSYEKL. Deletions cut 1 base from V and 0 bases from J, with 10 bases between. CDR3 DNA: TGCGCCAGCAGCCAAGCCACAGGGTCCTCCTACGAGCAGTACTTC. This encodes CASSQATGSSYEQYF.

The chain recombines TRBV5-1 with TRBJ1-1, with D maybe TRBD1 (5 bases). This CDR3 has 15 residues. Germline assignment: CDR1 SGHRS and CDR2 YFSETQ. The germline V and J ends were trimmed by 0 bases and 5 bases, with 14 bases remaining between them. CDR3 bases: TGCGCCAGCAGCTTGGAAATCCTCCGGGGGACTGAAGCTTTCTTT. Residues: CASSLEILRGTEAFF.

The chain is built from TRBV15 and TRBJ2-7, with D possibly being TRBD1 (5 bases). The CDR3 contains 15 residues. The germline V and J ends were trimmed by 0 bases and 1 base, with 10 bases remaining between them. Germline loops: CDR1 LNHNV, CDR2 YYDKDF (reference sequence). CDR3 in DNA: TGTGCCACCAGCAGAGATACAGGACAATCCTACGAGCAGTACTTC. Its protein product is CATSRDTGQSYEQYF.

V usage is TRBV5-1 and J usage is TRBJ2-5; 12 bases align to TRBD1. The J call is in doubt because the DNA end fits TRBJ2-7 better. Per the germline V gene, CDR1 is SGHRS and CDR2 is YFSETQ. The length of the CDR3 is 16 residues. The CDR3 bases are TGCGCCAGCAGCTCGGGACAGGGGGCCGCCTCCTACGAGCAGTACTTC. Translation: CASSSGQGAASYEQYF.

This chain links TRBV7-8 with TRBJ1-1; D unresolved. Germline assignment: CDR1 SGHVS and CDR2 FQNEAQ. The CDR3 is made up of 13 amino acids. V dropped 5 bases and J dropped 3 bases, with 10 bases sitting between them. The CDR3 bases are TGTGCCAGCAGCCCCGCACCGGACACTGAAGCTTTCTTT. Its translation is CASSPAPDTEAFF.

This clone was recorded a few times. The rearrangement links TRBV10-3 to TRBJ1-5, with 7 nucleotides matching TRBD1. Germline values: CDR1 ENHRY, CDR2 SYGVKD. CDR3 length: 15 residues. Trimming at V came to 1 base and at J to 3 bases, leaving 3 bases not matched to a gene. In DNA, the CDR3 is TGTGCCATCAGTGAGTGGGACAGCCTCAATCAGCCCCAGCATTTT. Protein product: CAISEWDSLNQPQHF.

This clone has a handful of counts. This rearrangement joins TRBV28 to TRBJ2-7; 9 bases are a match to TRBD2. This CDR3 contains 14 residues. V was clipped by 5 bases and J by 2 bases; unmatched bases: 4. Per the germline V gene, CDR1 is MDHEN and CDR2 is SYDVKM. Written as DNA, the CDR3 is TGTGCCAGCAGTGAGGGACTAGCCCCCTACGAGCAGTACTTC. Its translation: CASSEGLAPYEQYF.

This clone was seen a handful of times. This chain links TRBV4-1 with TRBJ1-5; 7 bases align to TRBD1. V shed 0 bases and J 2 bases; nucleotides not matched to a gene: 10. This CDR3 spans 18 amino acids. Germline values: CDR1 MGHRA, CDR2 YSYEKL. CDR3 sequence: CASSQDTPGQYGNQPQHF. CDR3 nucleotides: TGCGCCAGCAGCCAAGATACGCCGGGACAGTACGGCAATCAGCCCCAGCATTTT.

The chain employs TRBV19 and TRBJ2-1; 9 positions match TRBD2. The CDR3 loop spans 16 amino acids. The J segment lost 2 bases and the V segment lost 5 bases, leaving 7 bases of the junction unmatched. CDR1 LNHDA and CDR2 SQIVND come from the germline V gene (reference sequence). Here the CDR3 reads CASSENGLAPYNEQFF. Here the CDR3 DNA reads TGTGCCAGTAGTGAGAACGGACTAGCGCCCTACAATGAGCAGTTCTTC.

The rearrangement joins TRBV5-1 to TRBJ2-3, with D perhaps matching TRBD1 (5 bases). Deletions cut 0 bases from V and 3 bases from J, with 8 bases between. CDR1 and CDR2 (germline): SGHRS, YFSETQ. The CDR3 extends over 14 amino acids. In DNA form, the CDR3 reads TGCGCCAGCAGCTTGGAGGGGAATACAGATACGCAGTATTTT. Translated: CASSLEGNTDTQYF.

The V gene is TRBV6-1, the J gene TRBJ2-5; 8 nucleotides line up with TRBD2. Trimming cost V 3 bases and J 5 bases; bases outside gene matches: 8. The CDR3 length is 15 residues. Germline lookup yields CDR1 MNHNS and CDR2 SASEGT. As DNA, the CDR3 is TGTGCCAGCAGTGATGAAGCGGGAGTTTTGGAGACCCAGTACTTC. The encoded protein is CASSDEAGVLETQYF.

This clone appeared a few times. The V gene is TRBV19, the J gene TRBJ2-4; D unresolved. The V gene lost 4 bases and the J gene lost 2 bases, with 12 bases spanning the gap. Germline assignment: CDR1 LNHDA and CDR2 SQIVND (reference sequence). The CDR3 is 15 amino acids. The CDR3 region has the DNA TGTGCCAGTAGTACCCGACCGGAGTCCAAAAACATTCAGTACTTC. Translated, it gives CASSTRPESKNIQYF.

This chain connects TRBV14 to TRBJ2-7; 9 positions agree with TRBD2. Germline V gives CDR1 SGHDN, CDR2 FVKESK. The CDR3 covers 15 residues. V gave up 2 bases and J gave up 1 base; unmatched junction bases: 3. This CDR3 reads CASSQQGLASYEQYF. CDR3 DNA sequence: TGTGCCAGCAGCCAACAAGGACTAGCGTCCTACGAGCAGTACTTC. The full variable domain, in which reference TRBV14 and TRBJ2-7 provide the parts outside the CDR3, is EAGVTQFPSHSVIEKGQTVTLRCDPISGHDNLYWYRRVMGKEIKFLLHFVKESKQDESGMPNNRFLAERTGGTYSTLKVQPAELEDSGVYFCASSQQGLASYEQYFGPGTRLTVT.

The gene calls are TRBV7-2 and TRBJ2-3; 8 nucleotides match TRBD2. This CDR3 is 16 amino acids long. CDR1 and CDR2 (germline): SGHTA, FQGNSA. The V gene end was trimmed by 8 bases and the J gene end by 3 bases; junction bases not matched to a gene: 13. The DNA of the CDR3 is TGTGCCAGCGCCCCGTGGACGGGAGGGCCAACAGATACGCAGTATTTT. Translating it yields CASAPWTGGPTDTQYF. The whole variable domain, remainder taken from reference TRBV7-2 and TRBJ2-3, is GAGVSQSPSNKVTEKGKDVELRCDPISGHTALYWYRQSLGQGLEFLIYFQGNSAPDKSGLPSDRFSAERTGGSVSTLTIQRTQQEDSAVYLCASAPWTGGPTDTQYFGPGTRLTVL.

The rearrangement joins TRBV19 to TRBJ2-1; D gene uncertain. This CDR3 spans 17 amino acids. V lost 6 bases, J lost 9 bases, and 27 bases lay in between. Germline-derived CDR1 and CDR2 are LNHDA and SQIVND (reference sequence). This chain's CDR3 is CASRGTLAELARGEQFF. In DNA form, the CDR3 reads TGTGCCAGTAGGGGTACCTTAGCAGAACTGGCGCGCGGTGAGCAGTTCTTC.

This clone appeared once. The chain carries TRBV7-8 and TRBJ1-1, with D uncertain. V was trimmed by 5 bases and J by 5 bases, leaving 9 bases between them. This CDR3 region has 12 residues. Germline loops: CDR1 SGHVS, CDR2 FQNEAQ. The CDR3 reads CASSQSGTEAFF. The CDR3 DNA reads TGTGCCAGCAGCCAATCCGGGACTGAAGCTTTCTTT.

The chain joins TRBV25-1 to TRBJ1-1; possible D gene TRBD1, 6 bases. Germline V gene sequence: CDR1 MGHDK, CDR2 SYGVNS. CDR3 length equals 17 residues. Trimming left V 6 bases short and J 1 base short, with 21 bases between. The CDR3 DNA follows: TGTGCCAGCAGGGGGACCGATGGGTGGGGGCCGAACACTGAAGCTTTCTTT. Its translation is CASRGTDGWGPNTEAFF.

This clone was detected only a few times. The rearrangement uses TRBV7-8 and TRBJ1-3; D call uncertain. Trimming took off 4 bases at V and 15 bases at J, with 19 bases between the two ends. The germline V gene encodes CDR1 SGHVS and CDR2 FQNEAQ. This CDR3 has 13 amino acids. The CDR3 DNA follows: TGTGCCAGCAGCTCCTCTACCGGGAATTCGAGATATTTT. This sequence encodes CASSSSTGNSRYF.

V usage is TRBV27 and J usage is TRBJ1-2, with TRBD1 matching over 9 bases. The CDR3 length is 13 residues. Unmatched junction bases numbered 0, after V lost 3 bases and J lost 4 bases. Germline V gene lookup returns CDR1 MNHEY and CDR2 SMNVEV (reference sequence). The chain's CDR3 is CASSLTGGYGYTF. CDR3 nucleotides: TGTGCCAGCAGTTTGACAGGGGGCTATGGCTACACCTTC.

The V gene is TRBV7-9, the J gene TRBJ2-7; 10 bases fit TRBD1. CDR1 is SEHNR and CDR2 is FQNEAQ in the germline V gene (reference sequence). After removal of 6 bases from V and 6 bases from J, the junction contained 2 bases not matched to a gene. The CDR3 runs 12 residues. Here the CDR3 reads CASSRTGGEQYF. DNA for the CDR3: TGTGCCAGCAGTAGGACAGGGGGCGAGCAGTACTTC.

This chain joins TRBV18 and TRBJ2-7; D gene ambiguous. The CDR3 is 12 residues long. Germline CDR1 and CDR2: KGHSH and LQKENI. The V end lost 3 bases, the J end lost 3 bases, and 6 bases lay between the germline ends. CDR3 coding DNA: TGTGCCAGCTCACCGAACAACTACGAGCAGTACTTC. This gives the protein CASSPNNYEQYF.

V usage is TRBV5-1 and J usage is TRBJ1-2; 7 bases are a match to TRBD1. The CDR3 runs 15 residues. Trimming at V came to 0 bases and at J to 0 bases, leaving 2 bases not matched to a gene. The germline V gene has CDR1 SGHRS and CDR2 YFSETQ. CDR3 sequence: CASSLAGQTNYGYTF. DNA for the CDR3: TGCGCCAGCAGCTTGGCGGGACAGACTAACTATGGCTACACCTTC.